These 14 T cell receptor beta chains share one sample of origin, sequenced in a study of PD-1 blockade in classical Hodgkin lymphoma. TCRdb keeps only in-frame clones here, not all; method: immunoSEQ multiplex PCR. Of more than 140,000 clones in the sample, approximately 72% were seen once. Every patient relapsed after autologous stem cell transplantation, and brentuximab vedotin exposure varied. The source material was peripheral blood mononuclear cells (PBMCs), sampled before the second cycle of nivolumab. Receptors originate from a human donor with classical Hodgkin lymphoma.

The rearrangement uses TRBV29-1 and TRBJ2-7; possible D gene TRBD2, 6 bases. Germline CDR1 and CDR2: SQVTM and ANQGSEA. The CDR3 covers 15 residues. Trimming removed 5 bases at V and 3 bases at J, with 20 bases between. The CDR3 is CSVKTGAGEGYEQYF. The CDR3 DNA reads as TGCAGCGTTAAAACGGGAGCGGGCGAGGGCTACGAGCAGTACTTC.

The CDR3 is CASKLAGGNTGELFF. CDR3 in DNA: TGTGCCAGCAAATTAGCGGGGGGAAACACCGGGGAGCTGTTTTTT. The chain couples TRBV6-5 to TRBJ2-2; 10 positions agree with TRBD2. The CDR3 totals 15 residues. The germline gives CDR1 MNHEY, CDR2 SVGAGI. V lost 7 bases and J lost 2; bases outside the gene matches: 4.

This rearrangement joins TRBV7-9 to TRBJ2-7, with 9 bases identical to TRBD2. Germline V gene sequence: CDR1 SEHNR, CDR2 FQNEAQ (reference sequence). J was trimmed by 3 bases and V by 1 base; bases with no gene match: 13. This CDR3 has 18 amino acids. The CDR3 is CASSLGRIGTSFNYEQYF. Here the CDR3 DNA reads TGTGCCAGCAGCTTAGGTAGAATCGGGACTAGCTTTAACTACGAGCAGTACTTC. The full variable domain, rest sourced from reference TRBV7-9 and TRBJ2-7, is DTGVSQNPRHKITKRGQNVTFRCDPISEHNRLYWYRQTLGQGPEFLTYFQNEAQLEKSRLLSDRFSAERPKGSFSTLEIQRTEQGDSAMYLCASSLGRIGTSFNYEQYFGPGTRLTVT.

The chain has TRBV7-2 and TRBJ2-4; D is ambiguous. The CDR3 has 10 amino acids. The germline V gene has CDR1 SGHTA and CDR2 FQGNSA. Trimming took off 9 bases at V and 10 bases at J, with 10 bases between the two ends. The CDR3 sequence is CASGDRIQYF. CDR3 nucleotides: TGTGCCAGTGGGGATCGGATTCAGTACTTC.

This sequence joins TRBV15 and TRBJ1-2; no clear D. The CDR3 is 13 residues long. Germline loops: CDR1 LNHNV, CDR2 YYDKDF (reference sequence). Trimming took 0 bases from V and 8 from J, leaving 10 bases between them. This CDR3 is CATSRDRASGYTF. CDR3 sequence (DNA): TGTGCCACCAGCAGAGATCGGGCCAGCGGCTACACCTTC.

The chain carries TRBV19 and TRBJ2-5; TRBD2 agrees at 9 bases. Trimming removed 5 bases from V and 1 base from J; junction bases left unmatched: 2. CDR1 and CDR2 from the germline V gene are LNHDA and SQIVND (reference sequence). This CDR3 has 14 amino acids. The CDR3 DNA reads TGTGCCAGTAGTGGAGCGGGGGGCCAAGAGACCCAGTACTTC. It yields the protein CASSGAGGQETQYF.

The chain recombines TRBV27 with TRBJ1-1; no firm D call. The CDR3 contains 13 residues. Germline CDR1 MNHEY, CDR2 SMNVEV (reference sequence). V dropped 3 bases and J dropped 5 bases, with 10 bases sitting between them. The DNA for the CDR3 is TGTGCCAGCAGTTTTAGGGTGGGGACTGAAGCTTTCTTT. Protein: CASSFRVGTEAFF.

This sequence joins TRBV19 and TRBJ2-3, with a weak D call TRBD1 (6 bases). Germline CDR1 is LNHDA and CDR2 is SQIVND (reference sequence). This CDR3 region has 16 residues. Trimming took off 9 bases at V and 2 bases at J, with 21 bases between the two ends. CDR3 coding DNA: TGTGCCAGCACCATAGGTGGAAGGGGACACACAGATACGCAGTATTTT. It encodes CASTIGGRGHTDTQYF.

This chain links TRBV27 with TRBJ2-5, with 8 bases that match TRBD2. The CDR3 spans 13 residues. Germline CDR1 MNHEY, CDR2 SMNVEV (reference sequence). V shed 6 bases and J 5 bases; nucleotides not matched to a gene: 5. The CDR3 is CASRGAGAETQYF. In nucleotides, the CDR3 is TGTGCCAGCAGGGGAGCGGGAGCGGAGACCCAGTACTTC.

V usage is TRBV9 and J usage is TRBJ2-5, with 7 bases lining up with TRBD2. In germline, CDR1 is SGDLS, CDR2 YYNGEE. The V gene end was trimmed by 0 bases and the J gene end by 5 bases; junction bases not matched to a gene: 1. The CDR3 runs to 13 residues. The DNA for the CDR3 is TGTGCCAGCAGCGTAGTGGGAGGGGAGACCCAGTACTTC. It yields the protein CASSVVGGETQYF.

The CDR3 DNA sequence: TGTGCCAGCAGTTTCCGACAGGACTCCTACGAGCAGTACTTC. Its protein product is CASSFRQDSYEQYF. This chain connects TRBV6-5 to TRBJ2-7, with a weak D call TRBD1 (6 bases). Germline CDR1 is MNHEY and CDR2 is SVGAGI. The CDR3 is 14 amino acids. V was clipped by 4 bases and J by 0 bases, with 10 bases between them.

In this sample, this clone turned up many times. The rearrangement links TRBV13 to TRBJ1-2; D remains unclear. This CDR3 is built from 14 residues. Deletions cut 5 bases from V and 2 bases from J, with 12 bases between. Germline V gene sequence: CDR1 PRHDT, CDR2 FYEKMQ (reference sequence). The CDR3 DNA is TGTGCCAGCAGCCTCACCCAGGCCAACTATGGCTACACCTTC. This sequence encodes CASSLTQANYGYTF.

This chain joins TRBV18 and TRBJ1-5; 9 bases line up with TRBD1. The CDR3 runs 15 residues. Per the germline V gene, CDR1 is KGHSH and CDR2 is LQKENI. Trimming took 3 bases from V and 6 from J; bases not matched to a gene: 6. CDR3 residues: CASSPMGQGSQPQHF. In DNA form, the CDR3 reads TGTGCCAGCTCACCGATGGGACAGGGAAGTCAGCCCCAGCATTTT.

This clone was counted a single time. V is TRBV4-1 and J is TRBJ1-5; the D gene is possibly TRBD1 (5 bases). The CDR3 runs to 14 residues. The V and J ends lost 4 bases and 7 bases respectively, with 14 bases between them. CDR1 is MGHRA and CDR2 is YSYEKL in the germline V gene. CDR3 region: CASSPQGGRQPQHF. The CDR3 nucleotides read TGCGCCAGCAGCCCCCAGGGTGGGAGACAGCCCCAGCATTTT.